This TCR beta chain is drawn from a study of beta chain features in type 1 diabetes. Study overall: The study found patients and healthy donors alike in age, gender and cell yields.

The whole isolated RNA underwent reverse transcription, so sequencing captured expressed TCRB transcripts. Measured with immunoSEQ multiplex PCR; TCRdb has only the in-frame clones, and not every one. The table lists hundreds of thousands of clones, around 65% of them singletons. V gave up 4 bases and J gave up 6 bases, with 15 bases separating them. This CDR3 has 14 residues. From germline, CDR1 is SGHDN and CDR2 FVKESK. This clonotype was sampled from a young man in good health. The specimen was naive CD4+ T cells from blood. The J gene is TRBJ2-5, the V gene TRBV14; D remains ambiguous. CDR3 coding DNA: TGTGCCAGCAGCCCCCCCAGCCTTCTGCAGACCCAGTACTTC. This encodes CASSPPSLLQTQYF.